These 15 T cell receptor beta chains were sequenced from one sample in a study of blood T cell repertoires in COVID-19. Produced via immunoSEQ multiplex PCR; TCRdb's table is partial and in-frame only. This sample carries over 200,000 clones, roughly four fifths of them seen once, and the ten largest clones take 9.2%. The sequenced material came from PBMCs or T cells enriched from blood (not recorded which). The receptors were sampled from a man aged 35 to 55 who had recovered from COVID-19.

This rearrangement joins TRBV4-1 to TRBJ2-1; TRBD2 agrees at 8 bases. CDR1 MGHRA and CDR2 YSYEKL come from the germline V gene. After removal of 4 bases from V and 3 bases from J, the junction contained 11 bases not matched to a gene. This CDR3 region has 17 residues. The DNA of the CDR3 is TGCGCCAGCAGCCCCCGGACGGCGGGGGGCCTCTACAATGAGCAGTTCTTC. It specifies CASSPRTAGGLYNEQFF.

This chain links TRBV4-2 with TRBJ1-2; 11 bases are shared with TRBD1. This CDR3 has 12 amino acids. Germline V gene data show CDR1 as LGHNA and CDR2 as YNFKEQ. After removal of 8 bases from V and 7 bases from J, the junction contained 3 bases not matched to a gene. As DNA, the CDR3 is TGTGCCAGCGGACAGGGGGCGCTTGGCTACACCTTC. It codes for CASGQGALGYTF.

As to this clone: At one end the junction does not follow the germline gene, possibly because of a read error. The J gene is TRBJ1-2, the V gene TRBV29-1; TRBD1 is a possible D gene (6 bases). This CDR3 is 11 amino acids long. Looked up from germline, CDR1 is SQVTM and CDR2 is ANQGSEA. The CDR3 here is CSVEVQGPSAF. CDR3 nucleotide sequence: TGCAGCGTTGAGGTACAGGGCCCCTCCGCCTTC.

V is TRBV25-1 and J is TRBJ2-1; 7 bases are a match to TRBD2. This CDR3 spans 14 amino acids. Trimming cost V 7 bases and J 2 bases; bases outside gene matches: 5. Germline V lookup: CDR1 MGHDK, CDR2 SYGVNS. The CDR3 region has the DNA TGTGCCAGCACTTGGGGGGGGGCCTACAATGAGCAGTTCTTC. Its translation is CASTWGGAYNEQFF.

The CDR3 DNA is TGCGCCAGCAGCCAGGGACTAGCGGGAGTATCTGGCTACAATGAGCAGTTCTTC. It is translated as CASSQGLAGVSGYNEQFF. The chain links TRBV5-1 to TRBJ2-1, with TRBD2 matching over 14 bases. J gave up 3 bases and V 4 bases, and 9 bases lay outside the gene matches. This CDR3 is built from 18 residues. CDR1 and CDR2 (germline): SGHRS, YFSETQ.

This clone was counted only a few times. This chain links TRBV30 with TRBJ2-3; TRBD1 agrees at 10 bases. Unmatched junction bases numbered 2, after V lost 4 bases and J lost 1 base. This CDR3 region has 14 residues. In germline, CDR1 is GTSNPN, CDR2 SVGIG (reference sequence). This CDR3 reads CAWTGTGGTDTQYF. The CDR3 nucleotides are TGTGCCTGGACCGGGACAGGGGGCACAGATACGCAGTATTTT.

The gene calls are TRBV4-1 and TRBJ1-1; D call uncertain. Looked up from germline, CDR1 is MGHRA and CDR2 is YSYEKL. V was shortened by 4 bases and J by 2 bases, with 8 bases between the two germline ends. CDR3 length: 13 amino acids. The CDR3 nucleotides read TGCGCCAGCAGCCCCGGGAGTAACACTGAAGCTTTCTTT. Protein: CASSPGSNTEAFF.

This clone was detected only a few times. This chain uses TRBV19 with TRBJ1-5; D is undetermined. Trimming pared 7 bases from V and 4 bases from J, leaving 11 bases between. CDR3 length equals 13 residues. Per germline, CDR1 LNHDA and CDR2 SQIVND (reference sequence). The CDR3 region has the DNA TGTGCCAGTAATACAAGGAGAAATCAGCCCCAGCATTTT. Residues: CASNTRRNQPQHF.

The CDR3 DNA is TGTGCCAGCAGCTCGACAGGGGGGGTCACTGAAGCTTTCTTT. Its translation is CASSSTGGVTEAFF. The rearrangement uses TRBV7-6 and TRBJ1-1, with 9 nucleotides matching TRBD1. The length of the CDR3 is 14 residues. Germline assignment: CDR1 SGHVS and CDR2 FNYEAQ. V trimming: 4 bases; J trimming: 4 bases; junction bases outside the gene matches: 4.

The V and J genes are TRBV6-5 and TRBJ2-3, with a possible D match to TRBD2 (5 bases). Trimming shortened V by 4 bases and J by 0 bases, and 14 bases separated the two germline ends. Germline V gene lookup returns CDR1 MNHEY and CDR2 SVGAGI. CDR3 length equals 16 residues. CDR3 in DNA: TGTGCCAGCAGTTCCGGAGGTACCCCTAGCACAGATACGCAGTATTTT. This codes for CASSSGGTPSTDTQYF.

About this clone itself: This sample also contains other DNA sequences that code for the same CDR3. This chain links TRBV5-6 with TRBJ1-1; TRBD1 aligns across 8 bases. The CDR3 sequence is 15 residues long. In germline, CDR1 is SGHDT, CDR2 YYEEEE. Trimming at V came to 0 bases and at J to 5 bases, leaving 6 bases not matched to a gene. This CDR3 is CASSLVGTGGTEAFF. CDR3 nucleotide sequence: TGTGCCAGCAGCTTGGTGGGAACAGGGGGGACTGAAGCTTTCTTT. Full variable domain (rest looked up from reference TRBV5-6 and TRBJ1-1): DAGVTQSPTHLIKTRGQQVTLRCSPKSGHDTVSWYQQALGQGPQFIFQYYEEEERQRGNFPDRFSGHQFPNYSSELNVNALLLGDSALYLCASSLVGTGGTEAFFGQGTRLTVV.

This clone was recorded once. The J gene is TRBJ1-1, the V gene TRBV4-1; D gene uncertain. V dropped 1 base and J dropped 4 bases, with 13 bases sitting between them. Germline CDR1 MGHRA, CDR2 YSYEKL. There are 15 residues in the CDR3. CDR3 nucleotides: TGCGCCAGCAGCCAAGTCGCAGGTTGGCGCACTGAAGCTTTCTTT. Amino acids: CASSQVAGWRTEAFF.

The chain combines TRBV24-1 with TRBJ2-1, with 8 positions matching TRBD2. Germline V gene data show CDR1 as KGHDR and CDR2 as SFDVKD. The CDR3 loop spans 13 amino acids. The ends lost 4 bases at V and 9 bases at J; junction bases unmatched: 4. The CDR3 coding sequence is TGTGCCACCAGTGACGGGACTAGGATTGAGCAGTTCTTC. This codes for CATSDGTRIEQFF.

The V call is TRBV11-2, the J call TRBJ2-1, with TRBD2 matching 11 bases. V was clipped by 5 bases and J by 5 bases; unmatched bases: 5. Germline V CDR1 and CDR2: SGHAT, FQNNGV. The CDR3 contains 15 residues. This CDR3 reads CASSPGLAANNEQFF. DNA of the CDR3: TGTGCCAGCAGCCCGGGACTAGCGGCCAACAATGAGCAGTTCTTC.

J is TRBJ2-1 and V is TRBV9; tentative D call: TRBD2 (6 bases). Germline CDR1 reads SGDLS; CDR2 reads YYNGEE. The CDR3 totals 15 residues. V dropped 0 bases and J dropped 2 bases, with 9 bases sitting between them. In DNA, the CDR3 is TGTGCCAGCAGCGTAGTTAGCGGCACCTACAATGAGCAGTTCTTC. Protein product: CASSVVSGTYNEQFF.